The rows below give T cell receptor beta chains drawn from one sample of a study of persistence of HIV-infected CD4 T cells. For these receptors, no antigen is known. The protocol was immunoSEQ multiplex PCR, while the TCRdb copy is restricted to in-frame clones and leaves out a portion. The sample has about 51,000 clones, about nine tenths seen once; the top ten hold about 3%. The sequenced sample was CD4+ T cells sorted from PBMCs after approximately 19-hour stimulation, obtained from a patient who received antiretroviral therapy. These receptors were obtained from an adult woman with HIV who was CMV-seropositive. Both conserved end residues are part of each CDR3. The D gene is left open where the match is weak. Rows may omit the clone size; those that give it use once, few, many or a size class.

cdr3_aa	cdr3_nt	clone_size	d_call	j_call	v_call
CSVPSGGYPLQYGYTF	TGCAGCGTTCCCTCAGGGGGGTACCCCTTGCAATATGGCTACACCTTC	-	TRBD1	TRBJ1-2	TRBV29-1
CASSDKRDRLQEQFF	TGTGCCAGCAGCGATAAAAGAGACCGGCTGCAAGAGCAGTTCTTC	-	-	TRBJ2-1	TRBV9
CASTWTGAAGSYNEQFF	TGTGCCAGCACCTGGACAGGGGCGGCGGGGTCCTACAATGAGCAGTTCTTC	once	TRBD1	TRBJ2-1	TRBV27
CASSSGGFSSYNEQFF	TGTGCCAGCAGCTCCGGGGGATTTAGCTCCTACAATGAGCAGTTCTTC	-	-	TRBJ2-1	TRBV5-4
CSGRREDYYTRAFF	TGCAGCGGCCGCAGGGAGGACTATTACACGAGGGCTTTCTTT	-	-	TRBJ1-1	TRBV29-1
CASSLGTGATKETQYF	TGTGCCAGCTCACTAGGGACAGGCGCCACTAAGGAGACCCAGTACTTC	-	TRBD1	TRBJ2-5	TRBV18
CASSWGGTGLQGYTF	TGCGCCAGCAGCTGGGGAGGGACGGGCCTCCAGGGCTACACCTTC	once	-	TRBJ1-2	TRBV5-1
CASSLTAYGYTF	TGTGCCAGCAGCCTGACAGCGTATGGCTACACCTTC	-	-	TRBJ1-2	TRBV2
CASSVRDRDYEQYF	TGCGCCAGCAGCGTCCGGGACCGAGACTACGAGCAGTACTTC	-	-	TRBJ2-7	TRBV5-1
CASSFHGTGVNQPQHF	TGTGCCAGCAGCTTCCACGGGACAGGGGTTAATCAGCCCCAGCATTTT	-	TRBD1	TRBJ1-5	TRBV7-2
CSHSGRETFAEAFF	TGCAGCCATTCGGGGCGTGAGACTTTCGCTGAAGCTTTCTTT	-	-	TRBJ1-1	TRBV29-1
CASSLGAGEKLFF	TGTGCCAGCAGCCTCGGCGCAGGGGAAAAACTGTTTTTT	-	-	TRBJ1-4	TRBV7-2
CASSLFYSNQPQHF	TGTGCCAGCAGTCTGTTCTATAGCAATCAGCCCCAGCATTTT	-	-	TRBJ1-5	TRBV28
CASSPRQDGGYTF	TGTGCCAGCTCACCACGGCAAGACGGGGGCTACACCTTC	-	-	TRBJ1-2	TRBV18
CASTWAGEADNEQFF	TGTGCCAGCACCTGGGCGGGAGAGGCGGACAATGAGCAGTTCTTC	-	TRBD2	TRBJ2-1	TRBV2
CASSLSRTISNQPQHF	TGTGCCAGCAGCTTATCCCGGACGATAAGCAATCAGCCCCAGCATTTT	-	-	TRBJ1-5	TRBV7-8
CASSYLTGSSGANVLTF	TGTGCCAGCAGCTACCTCACAGGGAGCTCTGGGGCCAACGTCCTGACTTTC	-	-	TRBJ2-6	TRBV7-8
CASRFHHVGSTEAFF	TGCGCCAGCAGGTTCCATCACGTTGGGTCCACTGAAGCTTTCTTT	-	-	TRBJ1-1	TRBV5-1
CASSQDKGAGNQPQHF	TGTGCCAGCAGCCAAGATAAGGGGGCAGGTAATCAGCCCCAGCATTTT	-	TRBD1	TRBJ1-5	TRBV3-1/TRBV3-2
CASSVEGSRGDTQYF	TGTGCCAGCAGCGTAGAAGGTTCCCGGGGAGATACGCAGTATTTT	-	-	TRBJ2-3	TRBV9
CASSETGVPETQYF	TGTGCCAGCAGTGAAACGGGAGTCCCGGAGACCCAGTACTTC	-	-	TRBJ2-5	TRBV2
CASSFQYNEQFF	TGTGCCAGCAGCTTTCAATACAATGAGCAGTTCTTC	-	-	TRBJ2-1	TRBV5-5
CAISKGDRGRENYGYTF	TGTGCCATCAGCAAGGGGGACAGGGGGCGAGAAAACTATGGCTACACCTTC	-	TRBD1	TRBJ1-2	TRBV10-3
CAISESGSSGGSPLHF	TGTGCCATCAGTGAGTCAGGGTCTTCGGGAGGGTCACCCCTCCACTTT	-	-	TRBJ1-6	TRBV10-3
CASSVDREYGYTF	TGTGCCAGCAGCGTAGACAGGGAGTATGGCTACACCTTC	-	-	TRBJ1-2	TRBV9
CASSLAADTQYF	TGTGCCAGCAGTTTGGCCGCAGATACGCAGTATTTT	once	-	TRBJ2-3	TRBV28
CASSQGGGSYEQYF	TGTGCCAGCAGCCAAGGAGGGGGATCCTACGAGCAGTACTTC	-	-	TRBJ2-7	TRBV3-1/TRBV3-2
CGASQDNEKLFF	TGTGGGGCATCTCAGGATAATGAAAAACTGTTTTTT	-	-	TRBJ1-4	TRBV7-9
CASSPGLAEYNEQFF	TGCGCCAGCAGCCCCGGACTAGCGGAATACAATGAGCAGTTCTTC	-	TRBD2	TRBJ2-1	TRBV4-1
CASSGQPLLNEKLFF	TGTGCCAGCAGTGGGCAGCCCCTCCTAAATGAAAAACTGTTTTTT	-	-	TRBJ1-4	TRBV11-3
CASSSTKNGTGEHRELFF	TGTGCCAGCAGCTCAACAAAAAACGGGACAGGGGAACACCGGGAGCTGTTTTTT	-	TRBD1	TRBJ2-2	TRBV11-2
CASRESNSNQPQHF	TGTGCCAGCAGGGAATCAAATAGCAATCAGCCCCAGCATTTT	-	-	TRBJ1-5	TRBV7-2
CASSESNSKQVQHF	TGTGCCAGCAGTGAATCTAATAGTAAACAGGTCCAGCATTTT	once	-	TRBJ1-5	TRBV6-1
CATSRTQGAQETQYF	TGTGCCACCAGCAGAACCCAGGGGGCCCAAGAGACCCAGTACTTC	-	TRBD1	TRBJ2-5	TRBV15
CASSLDRVNAGELFF	TGTGCCAGCAGTCTGGACAGGGTCAATGCCGGGGAGCTGTTTTTT	-	TRBD1	TRBJ2-2	TRBV2
CASSSGRELFF	TGTGCCAGCAGTTCCGGCCGGGAGCTGTTTTTT	few	-	TRBJ2-2	TRBV28
CASSSNRGETQYF	TGCGCCAGCAGCTCCAACAGGGGCGAGACCCAGTACTTC	-	TRBD1	TRBJ2-5	TRBV5-1
CASSYNKDTEAFF	TGTGCCAGCAGTTACAACAAAGACACTGAAGCTTTCTTT	once	-	TRBJ1-1	TRBV6-6
CASIPGPRASGGREQYF	TGTGCCAGCATCCCCGGGCCCCGGGCTAGCGGGGGGAGAGAGCAGTACTTC	once	TRBD2	TRBJ2-7	TRBV7-2
CASTPSGMTDTQYF	TGTGCCAGTACGCCTAGCGGTATGACAGATACGCAGTATTTT	-	TRBD2	TRBJ2-3	TRBV19
CASSLRIGNEKLFF	TGTGCCAGCAGCTTAAGGATCGGCAATGAAAAACTGTTTTTT	-	-	TRBJ1-4	TRBV7-2
CASSLAPGGGSTEAFF	TGTGCCAGCAGCTTAGCGCCGGGGGGTGGTAGCACTGAAGCTTTCTTT	-	-	TRBJ1-1	TRBV7-9
CSVDSAGGVTEAFF	TGCAGCGTTGACTCGGCAGGGGGGGTCACTGAAGCTTTCTTT	once	TRBD1	TRBJ1-1	TRBV29-1
CASTPRGSLFYEQYF	TGTGCCAGCACCCCAAGAGGCAGCCTTTTCTACGAGCAGTACTTC	-	-	TRBJ2-7	TRBV6-5
CASSEALANEKLFF	TGTGCCAGCAGTGAAGCGCTAGCTAATGAAAAACTGTTTTTT	-	-	TRBJ1-4	TRBV2
CASRTTGSYEQYF	TGTGCCAGCAGGACGACAGGATCCTACGAGCAGTACTTC	-	-	TRBJ2-7	TRBV12-3/TRBV12-4
CASSHVLDGLAGAEQFF	TGCGCCAGCAGCCACGTCCTAGATGGGCTAGCGGGAGCCGAGCAGTTCTTC	-	TRBD2	TRBJ2-1	TRBV4-1
CASSLATYEQFF	TGTGCCAGCAGCTTAGCGACCTATGAGCAGTTCTTC	-	-	TRBJ2-1	TRBV2
CASSPDYGYTF	TGTGCCAGCAGCCCAGACTATGGCTACACCTTC	-	-	TRBJ1-2	TRBV28
CASSQDRGGDYGYTF	TGTGCCAGCAGCCAAGATCGAGGGGGCGACTATGGCTACACCTTC	-	TRBD1	TRBJ1-2	TRBV4-2
CASSPPGLRGPGNTIYF	TGTGCCAGCAGCCCACCTGGGTTGCGGGGGCCGGGAAACACCATATATTTT	-	-	TRBJ1-3	TRBV7-9
CASSLAGILAGGRTGELFF	TGTGCCAGCAGCTTAGCTGGAATCTTAGCGGGGGGGCGAACCGGGGAGCTGTTTTTT	-	TRBD2	TRBJ2-2	TRBV7-2
CASSPGGKGVRETQYF	TGCGCCAGCAGCCCCGGAGGGAAGGGGGTCCGGGAGACCCAGTACTTC	-	-	TRBJ2-5	TRBV10-1
CAWSRGGGGYQPQHF	TGTGCCTGGAGCAGGGGTGGAGGGGGTTATCAGCCCCAGCATTTT	-	-	TRBJ1-5	TRBV30
CASSPQTEAFF	TGTGCCAGCAGCCCCCAAACTGAAGCTTTCTTT	-	-	TRBJ1-1	TRBV7-8
CASTSGGSSTDTQYF	TGTGCCAGTACCTCTGGAGGTTCTAGCACAGATACGCAGTATTTT	-	-	TRBJ2-3	TRBV19
CASSVAWTRGAQETQYF	TGTGCCAGCAGCGTAGCATGGACTAGAGGGGCCCAAGAGACCCAGTACTTC	-	TRBD2	TRBJ2-5	TRBV9
CASMAFPFYEQYF	TGCGCCAGCATGGCCTTTCCATTCTACGAGCAGTACTTC	-	-	TRBJ2-7	TRBV5-1
CASSLTGQFDSPLHF	TGTGCCAGCAGTTTAACCGGACAGTTTGACTCACCCCTCCACTTT	few	-	TRBJ1-6	TRBV27
CASSRVVKVAYNEQFF	TGTGCCAGCAGCCGGGTGGTTAAGGTAGCTTACAATGAGCAGTTCTTC	-	-	TRBJ2-1	TRBV5-4